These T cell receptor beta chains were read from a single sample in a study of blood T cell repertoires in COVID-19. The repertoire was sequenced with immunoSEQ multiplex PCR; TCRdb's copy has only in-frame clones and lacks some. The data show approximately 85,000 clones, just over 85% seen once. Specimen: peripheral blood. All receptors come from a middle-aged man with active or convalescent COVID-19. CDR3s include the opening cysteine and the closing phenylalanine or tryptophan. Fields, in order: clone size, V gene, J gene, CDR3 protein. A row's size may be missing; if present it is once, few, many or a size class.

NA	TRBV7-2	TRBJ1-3	CASSPIQGFDGNTIYF
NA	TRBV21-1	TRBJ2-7	CANSQGCPPWSYYEQYF
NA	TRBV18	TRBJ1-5	CASSPGQGQNQPQHF
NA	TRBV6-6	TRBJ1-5	CASSYGDRPQHF
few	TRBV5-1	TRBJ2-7	CASSLRLAELSYEQYF
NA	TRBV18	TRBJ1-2	CASSRDSYYGYTF
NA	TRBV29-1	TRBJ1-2	CSVSQGHTGYTF
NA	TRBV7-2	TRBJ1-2	CASSPTGNYGYTF
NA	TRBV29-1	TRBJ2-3	CSVASAGARTDTQYF
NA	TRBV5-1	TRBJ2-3	CASRQEGDTQYF
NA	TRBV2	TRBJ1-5	CASSERGFGNQPQHF
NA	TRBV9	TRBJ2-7	CASSTGTSASYEQYF
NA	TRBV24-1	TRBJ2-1	CATSDPEAGGLYNEQFF
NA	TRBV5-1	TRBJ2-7	CASSLAEGTFYEQYF
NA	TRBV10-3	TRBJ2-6	CAINDRDRGRYGANVLTF
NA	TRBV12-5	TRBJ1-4	CASAGQGREKLFF
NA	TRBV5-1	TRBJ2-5	CASSLSGNQETQYF
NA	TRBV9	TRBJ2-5	CASSAGTGVRETQYF
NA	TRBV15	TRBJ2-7	CATSIGTGGYEQYF
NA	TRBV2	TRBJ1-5	CASSEMGGGYSNQPQHF
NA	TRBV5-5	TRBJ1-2	CASSSDSQSGGYTF
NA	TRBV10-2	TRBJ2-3	CASSVAGDTDTQYF
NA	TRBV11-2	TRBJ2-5	CASSPRGLAGEGETQYF
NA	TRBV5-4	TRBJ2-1	CASSPRTGSVAYNEQFF
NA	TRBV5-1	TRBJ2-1	CASSESRRPSGYEQFF
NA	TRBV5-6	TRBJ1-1	CASSLRTGRRFMNTEAFF
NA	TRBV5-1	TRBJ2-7	CASSYGSGRASYEQYF
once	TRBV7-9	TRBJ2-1	CASSFLSGRGGEQFF
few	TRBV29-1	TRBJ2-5	CSVPLDTSGRLGGETQYF
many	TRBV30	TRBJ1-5	CAWTTDRDQPQHF
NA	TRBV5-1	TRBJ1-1	CASSSSTGADEAFF
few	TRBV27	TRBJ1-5	CASSKRGGQPQHF
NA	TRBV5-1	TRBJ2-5	CASSSGQPQETQYF
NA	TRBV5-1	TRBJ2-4	CASSPLRGGGSNIQYF
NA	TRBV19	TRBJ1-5	CASDSYSNQPQHF
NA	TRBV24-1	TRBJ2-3	CATSDRLADSTDTQYF
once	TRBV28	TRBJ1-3	CASSTNSGNTIYF
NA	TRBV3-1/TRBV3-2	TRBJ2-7	CASSYGTGGGYEQYF
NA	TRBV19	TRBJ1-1	CASTHRSIQNTEAFF
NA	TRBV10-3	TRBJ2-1	CAISPGLAGNEQFF
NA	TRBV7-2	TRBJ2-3	CASSLRPGLGLADTQYF
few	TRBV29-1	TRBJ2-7	CSVQVLRTSGLVYEQYF
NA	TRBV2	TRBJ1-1	CASRAGVGTEAFF
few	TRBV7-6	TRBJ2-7	CASGDRSTYEQYF
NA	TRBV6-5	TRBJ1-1	CASRPRREVTEAFF
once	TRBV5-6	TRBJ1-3	CASSPGLPFSGNTIYF
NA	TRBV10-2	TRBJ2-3	CASKNRGNTDTQYF
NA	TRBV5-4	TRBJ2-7	CASSLPGGEQYF
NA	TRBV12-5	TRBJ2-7	CASAKNYEQYF
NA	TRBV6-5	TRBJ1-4	CASSYPSINEKLFF
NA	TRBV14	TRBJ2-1	CASSHLTLGANEQFF
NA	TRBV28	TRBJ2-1	CASSFLLLGQNNEQFF
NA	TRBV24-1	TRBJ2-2	CAPSKDQSSVRDGELFF
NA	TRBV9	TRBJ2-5	CASSVDVGGTETQYF
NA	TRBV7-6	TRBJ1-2	CASTPYRTGNYGYTF